Shown below are 5 T cell receptor beta chains from a single sample sequenced in a study of T cell responses to AZD1222 COVID-19 vaccine. Repertoires were generated with immunoSEQ multiplex PCR, while TCRdb's copy carries only in-frame clones and drops some. The profile shows 130,000 to 150,000 clones, around 84% of them singletons. The sample here was peripheral blood, taken 28 days after the second AZD1222 dose. The receptors originated from an adult who received the AZD1222 COVID-19 vaccine.

CDR3 bases: TGTGCCATCAGTGAGTCGCGCGGGAGGGACACCGGGGAGCTGTTTTTT. Residues: CAISESRGRDTGELFF. The chain links TRBV10-3 to TRBJ2-2; 9 nucleotides match TRBD2. CDR3 length: 16 residues. CDR1 ENHRY and CDR2 SYGVKD come from the germline V gene. After removal of 0 bases from V and 3 bases from J, the junction contained 2 bases not matched to a gene.

The chain carries TRBV28 and TRBJ1-2; maybe TRBD1 (5 bases). Germline-derived CDR1 and CDR2 are MDHEN and SYDVKM. Trimming removed 5 bases from V and 0 bases from J, with 16 bases in between. This CDR3 is 16 amino acids long. The CDR3 DNA sequence: TGTGCCAGCAGTCCTAGCGGGGACGGGACTAACTATGGCTACACCTTC. It translates to CASSPSGDGTNYGYTF.

This sequence joins TRBV9 and TRBJ2-1; D uncertain. Germline CDR1 and CDR2: SGDLS and YYNGEE. This CDR3 contains 15 residues. Trimming shortened V by 0 bases and J by 0 bases, and 7 bases separated the two germline ends. The CDR3 loop reads CASSVVGNSYNEQFF. CDR3 sequence (DNA): TGTGCCAGCAGCGTAGTGGGGAACTCCTACAATGAGCAGTTCTTC. Full variable domain (missing parts from reference TRBV9 and TRBJ2-1): DSGVTQTPKHLITATGQRVTLRCSPRSGDLSVYWYQQSLDQGLQFLIQYYNGEERAKGNILERFSAQQFPDLHSELNLSSLELGDSALYFCASSVVGNSYNEQFFGPGTRLTVL.

This clone has just one count. The chain recombines TRBV18 with TRBJ2-3; 7 nucleotides match TRBD1. V lost 0 bases to trimming and J lost 6 bases; unmatched junction nucleotides: 3. In germline, CDR1 is KGHSH, CDR2 LQKENI. The CDR3 extends over 14 amino acids. The CDR3 region has the DNA TGTGCCAGCTCACCACCCGGACAGGTTGATACGCAGTATTTT. Its protein is CASSPPGQVDTQYF.

The sample holds a few counts of this clone. The genes are TRBV27 and TRBJ2-3; weak D call: TRBD2 (5 bases). Trimming took 0 bases from V and 1 from J, leaving 14 bases between them. CDR3 length equals 17 residues. Germline loops: CDR1 MNHEY, CDR2 SMNVEV (reference sequence). Written as DNA, the CDR3 is TGTGCCAGCAGTTTATCAGTTAGCGCAATTGGCACAGATACGCAGTATTTT. It is translated as CASSLSVSAIGTDTQYF.